This T cell receptor beta chain was recovered during a study of blood T cells in healthy people across ages. Across the whole study: Template switching picked up about one barcoded beta molecule for each two T cells. Study-level findings and limits: With age, beta diversity per million T cells declined roughly linearly, significantly by roughly 40. In long-lived donors, naive CD4+ cell counts and diversity exceeded those of aged donors.

Details on this clonotype: Its antigen is currently unknown.

Each donor's blood draw was around 9.2 milliliters of peripheral blood. The use of a sample-barcoded 5' primer and a J-beta primer mix characterized a second PCR of 7 to 11 cycles. TCRdb itself ran the 5' RACE reads through MiXCR, one entry per CDR3 protein. Among around 1,800,000 distinct CDR3 sequences listed, roughly two fifths were seen once. In germline, CDR1 is KGHSH, CDR2 LQKENI. CDR3 length: 23 amino acids. Deletions cut 0 bases from V and 8 bases from J, with 40 bases between. The receptor's source is a human donor in good health. Material for sequencing was blood. The chain uses TRBV18 and TRBJ1-2; a possible D gene is TRBD1 (5 bases). The DNA for the CDR3 is TGTGCCAGCTCACCACCACCGCTTCTCGGACCCCTTAAGACAGAATTCTTAAGTAGGGGCTACACCTTC. This encodes CASSPPPLLGPLKTEFLSRGYTF.